Listed here are 26 T cell receptor beta chains from one sample, sequenced in a study of blood T cell repertoires in COVID-19. The method was immunoSEQ multiplex PCR; TCRdb's version includes in-frame clones alone and lacks a portion of them. The data contain roughly 190,000 clones, about nine tenths of them seen just once; the ten biggest clones take up approximately 9.9%. Sequenced input: peripheral blood. The receptors shown here come from a woman aged 55 to 70 with COVID-19, enrolled during active disease.

The J gene is TRBJ2-1, the V gene TRBV5-1, with D possibly matching TRBD2 (5 bases). Trimming stripped 4 bases from V and 10 bases from J, with 12 bases between. There are 12 residues in the CDR3. Germline V gene sequence: CDR1 SGHRS, CDR2 YFSETQ. CDR3 DNA: TGCGCCAGCAGCCTGGGAGTCTCCGAGCAGTTCTTC. This encodes CASSLGVSEQFF.

This chain links TRBV6-2 or TRBV6-3 with TRBJ1-1, with 7 positions matching TRBD1. CDR1 and CDR2 (germline): MNHEY, SVGEGT. The CDR3 runs to 14 residues. V gave up 2 bases and J gave up 2 bases; unmatched junction bases: 2. The CDR3 DNA sequence: TGTGCCAGCAGTTACAACAGGGGCAACACTGAAGCTTTCTTT. Its protein product is CASSYNRGNTEAFF.

As DNA, the CDR3 is TGCAGCGCCGTGACGGGAGCCACTGAAGCTTTCTTT. The encoded protein is CSAVTGATEAFF. The chain combines TRBV29-1 with TRBJ1-1, with D unresolved. The V end was cut by 7 bases, the J end by 4 bases, with 13 bases between. The CDR3 has 12 residues. Germline CDR1 is SQVTM and CDR2 is ANQGSEA.

The chain employs TRBV6-2 or TRBV6-3 and TRBJ2-3; 10 positions match TRBD2. After removal of 6 bases from V and 4 bases from J, the junction contained 13 bases not matched to a gene. The CDR3 consists of 17 residues. Germline V lookup: CDR1 MNHEY, CDR2 SVGEGT. In DNA form, the CDR3 reads TGTGCCAGCAGCAAGGAACTAGCGGGATTCCGGCCAGATACGCAGTATTTT. This gives the protein CASSKELAGFRPDTQYF.

The chain couples TRBV29-1 to TRBJ1-1; D call uncertain. V was cut by 4 bases and J by 4 bases, with 13 bases left in between. Germline loops: CDR1 SQVTM, CDR2 ANQGSEA. This CDR3 is built from 13 residues. DNA for the CDR3: TGCAGCGTTGGTAATGGAGTTCGCACTGAAGCTTTCTTT. Residues: CSVGNGVRTEAFF.

The chain recombines TRBV10-3 with TRBJ1-5, with 12 positions matching TRBD1. The V gene end was trimmed by 2 bases and the J gene end by 9 bases; junction bases not matched to a gene: 5. Germline V gives CDR1 ENHRY, CDR2 SYGVKD. CDR3 length: 15 residues. CDR3 sequence reads: CAISEQGQGALPQHF. In DNA, the CDR3 is TGTGCCATCAGTGAGCAGGGACAGGGGGCATTGCCCCAGCATTTT.

V usage is TRBV6-5 and J usage is TRBJ1-5, with TRBD1 matching 8 bases. This CDR3 is 12 amino acids long. Germline-derived CDR1 and CDR2 are MNHEY and SVGAGI. Trimming cost V 6 bases and J 7 bases; bases outside gene matches: 2. The CDR3 protein is CASSPGGQPQHF. CDR3 nucleotide sequence: TGTGCCAGCAGCCCAGGGGGCCAGCCCCAGCATTTT.

This rearrangement joins TRBV11-2 to TRBJ1-4; the match to TRBD1 covers 7 bases. Unmatched junction bases numbered 9, after V lost 1 base and J lost 7 bases. This CDR3 is 16 amino acids long. From germline, CDR1 is SGHAT and CDR2 FQNNGV. Here the CDR3 reads CASSLGLQGIVEKLFF. The CDR3 region has the DNA TGTGCCAGCAGCTTAGGGTTACAGGGGATTGTTGAAAAACTGTTTTTT.

This clone was seen only once. The gene calls are TRBV27 and TRBJ2-7, with D perhaps matching TRBD2 (5 bases). The CDR3 is 13 amino acids. Trimming cost V 5 bases and J 2 bases, with 10 bases left between them. Germline V gene sequence: CDR1 MNHEY, CDR2 SMNVEV (reference sequence). CDR3 in amino acids: CASSRGFTYEQYF. CDR3 sequence (DNA): TGTGCCAGCAGTAGAGGGTTTACCTACGAGCAGTACTTC.

V gene TRBV18 combines with J gene TRBJ1-6; TRBD1 matches 12 bases. The CDR3 loop spans 16 amino acids. CDR1 and CDR2 from the germline V gene are KGHSH and LQKENI. The V segment lost 3 bases and the J segment 9 bases; nucleotides outside the gene matches: 6. CDR3 region: CASSPLGQGARSPLHF. For the CDR3, the DNA is TGTGCCAGCTCACCCCTGGGACAGGGGGCGCGTTCACCCCTCCACTTT.

V usage is TRBV27 and J usage is TRBJ1-4; 12 nucleotides match TRBD1. Trimming cost V 3 bases and J 1 base; bases outside gene matches: 3. The CDR3 runs 17 residues. From germline, CDR1 is MNHEY and CDR2 SMNVEV (reference sequence). The DNA for the CDR3 is TGTGCCAGCAGTTTGGGACAGGGGGCGATAACTAATGAAAAACTGTTTTTT. It yields the protein CASSLGQGAITNEKLFF. The whole variable domain, filled in from reference TRBV27 and TRBJ1-4, reads EAQVTQNPRYLITVTGKKLTVTCSQNMNHEYMSWYRQDPGLGLRQIYYSMNVEVTDKGDVPEGYKVSRKEKRNFPLILESPSPNQTSLYFCASSLGQGAITNEKLFFGSGTQLSVL.

The V and J genes are TRBV30 and TRBJ1-4, with 7 bases lining up with TRBD1. Per the germline V gene, CDR1 is GTSNPN and CDR2 is SVGIG (reference sequence). CDR3 length: 14 residues. V shed 3 bases and J 4 bases; nucleotides not matched to a gene: 5. The CDR3 region is CAWSTGQYNEKLFF. As DNA, the CDR3 is TGTGCCTGGAGCACGGGACAGTATAATGAAAAACTGTTTTTT.

The sample holds a few counts of this clone. The CDR3 DNA reads TGTGCCAGCAGCGTACAGGGGGCCCCTCAGCCCCAGCATTTT. Translated, it gives CASSVQGAPQPQHF. This chain uses TRBV5-4 with TRBJ1-5, with TRBD1 identical over 9 bases. The germline V gene encodes CDR1 SGHNT and CDR2 YYREEE (reference sequence). Trimming removed 4 bases from V and 6 bases from J; junction bases left unmatched: 5. This CDR3 has 14 amino acids.

V gene TRBV4-1 combines with J gene TRBJ2-1; D not certain. V dropped 0 bases and J dropped 7 bases, with 10 bases sitting between them. Germline CDR1 MGHRA, CDR2 YSYEKL. The CDR3 contains 14 residues. The CDR3 coding sequence is TGCGCCAGCAGCCAAGATGGCGGTCTAAATGAGCAGTTCTTC. This gives the protein CASSQDGGLNEQFF.

CDR3 in DNA: TGTGCCACCAGCTTAGCAGGGGTTGCAGATACGCAGTATTTT. Translated, it gives CATSLAGVADTQYF. The chain joins TRBV24-1 to TRBJ2-3; D might be TRBD1 (6 bases). The V and J ends lost 7 bases and 4 bases respectively, with 14 bases between them. The CDR3 is 14 residues long. CDR1 and CDR2 from the germline V gene are KGHDR and SFDVKD.

The rearrangement links TRBV4-3 to TRBJ2-1; TRBD2 matches 7 bases. Germline V gene lookup returns CDR1 LGHNA and CDR2 YSLEER. The CDR3 spans 17 residues. Unmatched junction bases numbered 11, after V lost 4 bases and J lost 2 bases. In nucleotides, the CDR3 is TGCGCCAGCAGCCCTGGGGTTGCGGGAGAAACCTACAATGAGCAGTTCTTC. It yields the protein CASSPGVAGETYNEQFF.

The chain has TRBV18 and TRBJ1-1; D gene uncertain. V dropped 0 bases and J dropped 4 bases, with 18 bases sitting between them. Germline V lookup: CDR1 KGHSH, CDR2 LQKENI. This CDR3 has 17 amino acids. The CDR3 protein is CASSPPEPVYGVTEAFF. CDR3 bases: TGTGCCAGCTCACCACCAGAGCCGGTTTATGGAGTCACTGAAGCTTTCTTT.

The chain has TRBV11-3 and TRBJ2-3, with D hard to call. The CDR3 is 12 residues long. The ends were cut back, 5 bases at V and 4 bases at J, with 7 bases in the middle. In germline, CDR1 is SGHNT, CDR2 YENEEA. The CDR3 DNA sequence: TGTGCCAGCAGCCCCGGGTCAGATACGCAGTATTTT. Translating gives CASSPGSDTQYF. Full variable domain (outside the CDR3, taken from reference TRBV11-3 and TRBJ2-3): EAGVVQSPRYKIIEKKQPVAFWCNPISGHNTLYWYLQNLGQGPELLIRYENEEAVDDSQLPKDRFSAERLKGVDSTLKIQPAELGDSAVYLCASSPGSDTQYFGPGTRLTVL.

The chain recombines TRBV25-1 with TRBJ1-2, with 8 bases matching TRBD1. This CDR3 spans 15 amino acids. In germline, CDR1 is MGHDK, CDR2 SYGVNS. Trimming took 1 base from V and 2 from J; bases not matched to a gene: 3. CDR3: CASSEFGQGNYGYTF. DNA for the CDR3: TGTGCCAGCAGTGAATTCGGACAGGGCAACTATGGCTACACCTTC.

This clone came up once. J is TRBJ2-3 and V is TRBV20-1; 9 bases align to TRBD2. Looked up from germline, CDR1 is DFQATT and CDR2 is SNEGSKA (reference sequence). There are 17 residues in the CDR3. The J segment lost 6 bases and the V segment lost 3 bases, leaving 16 bases of the junction unmatched. CDR3 nucleotides: TGCAGTGCTAGTGCTATCGCCGGGACTAGCATGACGGATACGCAGTATTTT. This encodes CSASAIAGTSMTDTQYF.

This clone showed up just once. The chain carries TRBV6-5 and TRBJ2-3, with TRBD2 identical over 12 bases. CDR3 length: 14 amino acids. CDR1 MNHEY and CDR2 SVGAGI come from the germline V gene. With 6 bases clipped from V and 5 bases from J, the junction kept 3 bases outside the gene matches. In DNA, the CDR3 is TGTGCCAGCAGCTTGGGACTAGCGGGAGATACGCAGTATTTT. As protein: CASSLGLAGDTQYF.

V gene TRBV6-2 or TRBV6-3 combines with J gene TRBJ2-1, with 11 bases fitting TRBD2. After removal of 4 bases from V and 8 bases from J, the junction contained 7 bases not matched to a gene. This CDR3 contains 15 residues. Germline CDR1 reads MNHEY; CDR2 reads SVGEGT. CDR3 DNA: TGTGCCAGCAGTTCGCTAGCGGGAGGAAGAGATGAGCAGTTCTTC. This translates into CASSSLAGGRDEQFF.

This clone was seen just once. The gene calls are TRBV5-1 and TRBJ2-1; the D gene is possibly TRBD2 (6 bases). Trimming took 1 base from V and 6 from J, leaving 17 bases between them. Germline CDR1 is SGHRS and CDR2 is YFSETQ. This CDR3 spans 16 amino acids. In DNA form, the CDR3 reads TGCGCCAGCAGCTTGAGGGATAGCGGAGGGGTCAATGAGCAGTTCTTC. Translated: CASSLRDSGGVNEQFF.

The chain carries TRBV4-2 and TRBJ2-5; the D gene is possibly TRBD1 (7 bases). Germline lookup yields CDR1 LGHNA and CDR2 YNFKEQ. The CDR3 consists of 16 residues. Trimming left V 0 bases short and J 2 bases short, with 13 bases between. The CDR3 region is CASSQEWRGQQETQYF. The CDR3 DNA sequence: TGTGCCAGCAGCCAAGAATGGAGGGGACAGCAAGAGACCCAGTACTTC.

V is TRBV29-1 and J is TRBJ1-5; TRBD1 matches 10 bases. The CDR3 consists of 15 residues. V lost 4 bases to trimming and J lost 0 bases; unmatched junction nucleotides: 3. Germline V CDR1 and CDR2: SQVTM, ANQGSEA. The CDR3 loop is CSVGGQGNSNQPQHF. CDR3 DNA: TGCAGCGTTGGGGGACAGGGGAATAGCAATCAGCCCCAGCATTTT.

The chain carries TRBV19 and TRBJ1-5, with 7 bases lining up with TRBD1. This CDR3 spans 13 amino acids. Per germline, CDR1 LNHDA and CDR2 SQIVND (reference sequence). Trimming cost V 8 bases and J 5 bases; bases outside gene matches: 6. The CDR3 spells CASSDRAYQPQHF. The CDR3 DNA reads as TGTGCCAGTTCAGACAGGGCCTATCAGCCCCAGCATTTT.